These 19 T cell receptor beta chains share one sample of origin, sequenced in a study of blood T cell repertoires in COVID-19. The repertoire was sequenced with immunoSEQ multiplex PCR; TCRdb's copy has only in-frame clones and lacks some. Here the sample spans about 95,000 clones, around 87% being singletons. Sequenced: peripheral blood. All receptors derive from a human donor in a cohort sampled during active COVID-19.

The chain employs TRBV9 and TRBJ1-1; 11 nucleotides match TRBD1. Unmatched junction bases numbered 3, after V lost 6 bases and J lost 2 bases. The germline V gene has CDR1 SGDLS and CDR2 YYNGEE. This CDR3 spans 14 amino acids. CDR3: CASKGTGGNTEAFF. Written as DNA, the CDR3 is TGTGCCAGCAAAGGGACAGGGGGAAACACTGAAGCTTTCTTT.

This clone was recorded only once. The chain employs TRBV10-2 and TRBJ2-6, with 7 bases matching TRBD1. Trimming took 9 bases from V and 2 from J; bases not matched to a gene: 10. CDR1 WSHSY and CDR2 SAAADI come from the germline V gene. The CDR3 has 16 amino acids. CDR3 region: CASSTGLRAGANVLTF. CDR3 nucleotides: TGCGCCAGTTCGACAGGGTTACGGGCTGGGGCCAACGTCCTGACTTTC.

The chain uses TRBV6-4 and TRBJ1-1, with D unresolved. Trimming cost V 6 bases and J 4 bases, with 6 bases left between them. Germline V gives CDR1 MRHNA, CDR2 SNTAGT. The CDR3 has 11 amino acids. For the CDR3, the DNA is TGTGCCAGCAGGCTCGGCACTGAAGCTTTCTTT. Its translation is CASRLGTEAFF.

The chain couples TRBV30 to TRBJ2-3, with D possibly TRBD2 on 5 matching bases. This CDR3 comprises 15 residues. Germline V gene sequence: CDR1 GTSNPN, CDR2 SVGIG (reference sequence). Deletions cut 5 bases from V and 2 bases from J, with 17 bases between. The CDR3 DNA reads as TGTGCCTGGTGCCCAACGGGGTTGTACACAGATACGCAGTATTTT. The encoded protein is CAWCPTGLYTDTQYF.

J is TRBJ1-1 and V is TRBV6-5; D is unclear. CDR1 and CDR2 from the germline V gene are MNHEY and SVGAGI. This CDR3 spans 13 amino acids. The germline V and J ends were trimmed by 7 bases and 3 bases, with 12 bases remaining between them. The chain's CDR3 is CASNPRGYTEAFF. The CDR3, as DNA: TGTGCCAGCAACCCGCGGGGATACACTGAAGCTTTCTTT.

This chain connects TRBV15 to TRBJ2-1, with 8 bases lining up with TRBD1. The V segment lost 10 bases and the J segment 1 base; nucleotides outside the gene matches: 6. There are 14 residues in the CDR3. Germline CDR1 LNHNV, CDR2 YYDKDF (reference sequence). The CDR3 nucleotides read TGTGCCATCCGCGGACAGGGTTCCTACAATGAGCAGTTCTTC. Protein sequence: CAIRGQGSYNEQFF.

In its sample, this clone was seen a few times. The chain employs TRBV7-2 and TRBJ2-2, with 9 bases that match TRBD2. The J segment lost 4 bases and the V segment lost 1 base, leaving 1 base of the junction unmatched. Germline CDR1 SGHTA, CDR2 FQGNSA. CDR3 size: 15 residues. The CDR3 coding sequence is TGTGCCAGCAGCTTAGGGACTAGCGTCACCGGGGAGCTGTTTTTT. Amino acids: CASSLGTSVTGELFF.

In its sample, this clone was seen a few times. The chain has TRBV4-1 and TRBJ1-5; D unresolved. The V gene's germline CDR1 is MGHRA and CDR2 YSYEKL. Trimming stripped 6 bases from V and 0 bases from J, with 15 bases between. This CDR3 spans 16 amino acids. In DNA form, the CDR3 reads TGCGCCAGCAGACAGCTGTGGTCGATTAGCAATCAGCCCCAGCATTTT. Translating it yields CASRQLWSISNQPQHF.

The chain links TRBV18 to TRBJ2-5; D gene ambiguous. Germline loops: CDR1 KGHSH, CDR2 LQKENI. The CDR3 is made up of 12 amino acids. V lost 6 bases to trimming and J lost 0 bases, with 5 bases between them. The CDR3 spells CASSQYQETQYF. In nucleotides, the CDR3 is TGTGCCAGCTCCCAGTACCAAGAGACCCAGTACTTC.

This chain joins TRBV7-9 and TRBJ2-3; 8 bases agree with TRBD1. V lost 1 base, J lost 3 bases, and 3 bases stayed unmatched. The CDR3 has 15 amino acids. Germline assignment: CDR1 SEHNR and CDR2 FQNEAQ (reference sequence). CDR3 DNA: TGTGCCAGCAGCTTAGACCGACAGGGGACAGATACGCAGTATTTT. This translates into CASSLDRQGTDTQYF.

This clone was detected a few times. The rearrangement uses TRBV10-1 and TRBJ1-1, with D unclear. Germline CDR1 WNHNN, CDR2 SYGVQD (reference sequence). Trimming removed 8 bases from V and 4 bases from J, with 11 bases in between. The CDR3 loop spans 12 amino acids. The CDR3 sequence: CASGGDTTEAFF. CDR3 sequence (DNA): TGCGCCAGCGGAGGCGATACCACTGAAGCTTTCTTT.

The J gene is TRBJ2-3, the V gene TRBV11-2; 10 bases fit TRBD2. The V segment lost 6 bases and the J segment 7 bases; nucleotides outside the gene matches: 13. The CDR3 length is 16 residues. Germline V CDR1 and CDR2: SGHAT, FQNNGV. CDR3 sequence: CASRSLAGVSVYTQYF. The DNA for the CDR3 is TGTGCCAGCAGATCCCTAGCGGGGGTGTCTGTTTATACGCAGTATTTT.

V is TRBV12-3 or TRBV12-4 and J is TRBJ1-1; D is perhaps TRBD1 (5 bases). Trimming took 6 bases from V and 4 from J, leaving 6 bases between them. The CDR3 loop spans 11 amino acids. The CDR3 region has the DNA TGTGCCAGCAGGGGGGGCACTGAAGCTTTCTTT. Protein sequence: CASRGGTEAFF.

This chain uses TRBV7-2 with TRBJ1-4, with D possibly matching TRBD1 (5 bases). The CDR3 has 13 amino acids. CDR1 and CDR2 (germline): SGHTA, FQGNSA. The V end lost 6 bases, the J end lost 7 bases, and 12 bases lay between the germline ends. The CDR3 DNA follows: TGTGCCAGCAGTTTTGGGGCGAGTGAAAAACTGTTTTTT. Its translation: CASSFGASEKLFF.

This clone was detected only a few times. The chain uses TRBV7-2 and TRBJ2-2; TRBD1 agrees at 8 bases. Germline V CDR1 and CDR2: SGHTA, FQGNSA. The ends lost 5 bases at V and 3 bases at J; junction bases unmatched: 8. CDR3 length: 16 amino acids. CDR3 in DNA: TGTGCCAGCAGCCACCCAGGGGGCTGGGACACCGGGGAGCTGTTTTTT. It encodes CASSHPGGWDTGELFF.

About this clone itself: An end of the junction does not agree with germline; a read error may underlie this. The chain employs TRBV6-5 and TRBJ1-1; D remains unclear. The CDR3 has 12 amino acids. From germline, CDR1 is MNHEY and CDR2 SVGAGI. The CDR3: CAAGRHGTEAFF. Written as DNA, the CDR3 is TGCGCAGCGGGGAGGCACGGAACTGAAGCTTTCTTT.

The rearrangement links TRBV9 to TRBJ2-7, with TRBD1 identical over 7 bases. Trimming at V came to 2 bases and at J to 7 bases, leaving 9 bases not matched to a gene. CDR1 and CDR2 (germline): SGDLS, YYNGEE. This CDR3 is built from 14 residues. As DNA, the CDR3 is TGTGCCAGCAGCGTCGGACAGGCCGTCGAGGAGCAGTACTTC. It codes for CASSVGQAVEEQYF.

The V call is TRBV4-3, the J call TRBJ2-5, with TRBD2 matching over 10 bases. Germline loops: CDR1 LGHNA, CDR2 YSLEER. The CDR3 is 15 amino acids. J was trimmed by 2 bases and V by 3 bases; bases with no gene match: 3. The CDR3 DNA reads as TGCGCCAGCAGCCAGCAGCGGGGGGGACAAGAGACCCAGTACTTC. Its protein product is CASSQQRGGQETQYF.

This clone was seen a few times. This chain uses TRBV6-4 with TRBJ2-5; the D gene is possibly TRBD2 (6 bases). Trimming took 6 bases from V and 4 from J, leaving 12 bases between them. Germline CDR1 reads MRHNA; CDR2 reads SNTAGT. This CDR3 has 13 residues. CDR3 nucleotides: TGTGCCAGCAGCCGGGACTTTGGAGAGACCCAGTACTTC. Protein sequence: CASSRDFGETQYF.